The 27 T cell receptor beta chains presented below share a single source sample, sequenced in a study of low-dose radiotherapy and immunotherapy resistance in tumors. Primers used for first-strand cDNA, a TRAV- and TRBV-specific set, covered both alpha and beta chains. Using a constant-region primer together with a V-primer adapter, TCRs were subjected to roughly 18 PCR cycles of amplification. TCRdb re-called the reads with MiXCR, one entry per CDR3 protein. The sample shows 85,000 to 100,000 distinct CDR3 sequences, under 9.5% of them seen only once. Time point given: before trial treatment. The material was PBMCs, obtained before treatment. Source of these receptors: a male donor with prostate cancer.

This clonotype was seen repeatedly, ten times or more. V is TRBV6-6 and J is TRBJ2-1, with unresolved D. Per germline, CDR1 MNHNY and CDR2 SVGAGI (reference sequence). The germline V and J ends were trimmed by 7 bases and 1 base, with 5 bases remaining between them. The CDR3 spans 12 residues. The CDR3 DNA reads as TGTGCCAGCACAGGTTCCTACAATGAGCAGTTCTTC. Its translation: CASTGSYNEQFF.

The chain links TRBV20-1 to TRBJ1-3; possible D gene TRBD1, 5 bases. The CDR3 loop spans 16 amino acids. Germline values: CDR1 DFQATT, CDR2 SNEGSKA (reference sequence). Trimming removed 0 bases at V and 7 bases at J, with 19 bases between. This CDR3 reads CSARDKGLRNQNTIYF. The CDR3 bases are TGCAGTGCTAGAGATAAGGGACTTAGGAACCAGAACACCATATATTTT.

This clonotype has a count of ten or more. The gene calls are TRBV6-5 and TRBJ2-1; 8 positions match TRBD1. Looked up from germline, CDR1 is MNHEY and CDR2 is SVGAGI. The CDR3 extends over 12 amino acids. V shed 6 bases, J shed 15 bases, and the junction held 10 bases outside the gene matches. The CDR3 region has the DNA TGTGCCAGCAGCCCTGGGACAGGAGTTTTGTTCTTC. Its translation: CASSPGTGVLFF.

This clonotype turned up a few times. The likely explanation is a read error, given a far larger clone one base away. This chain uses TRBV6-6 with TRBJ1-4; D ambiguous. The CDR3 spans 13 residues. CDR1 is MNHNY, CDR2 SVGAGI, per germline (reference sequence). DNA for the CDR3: TGTGCCAGCAGTTACCAGTCTAATGAAAAACTGTGTTTT. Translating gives CASSYQSNEKLCF.

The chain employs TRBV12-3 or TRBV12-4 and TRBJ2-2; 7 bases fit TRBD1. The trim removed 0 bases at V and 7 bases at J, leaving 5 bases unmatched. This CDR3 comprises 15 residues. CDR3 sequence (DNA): TGTGCCAGCAGTTTAGCGCGACAGGGAGACGGGGAGCTGTTTTTT. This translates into CASSLARQGDGELFF.

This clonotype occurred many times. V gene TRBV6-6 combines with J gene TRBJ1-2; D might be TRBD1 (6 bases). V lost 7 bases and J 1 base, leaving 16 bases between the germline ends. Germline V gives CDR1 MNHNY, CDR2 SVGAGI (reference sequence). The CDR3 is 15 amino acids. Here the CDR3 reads CASNKRGAHNYGYTF. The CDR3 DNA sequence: TGTGCCAGCAATAAGCGGGGGGCCCATAACTATGGCTACACCTTC.

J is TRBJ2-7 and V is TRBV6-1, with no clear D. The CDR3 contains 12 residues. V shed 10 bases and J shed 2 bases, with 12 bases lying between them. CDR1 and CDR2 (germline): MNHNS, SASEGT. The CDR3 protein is CATGGSTYEQYF. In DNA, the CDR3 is TGTGCCACCGGCGGCAGTACCTACGAGCAGTACTTC.

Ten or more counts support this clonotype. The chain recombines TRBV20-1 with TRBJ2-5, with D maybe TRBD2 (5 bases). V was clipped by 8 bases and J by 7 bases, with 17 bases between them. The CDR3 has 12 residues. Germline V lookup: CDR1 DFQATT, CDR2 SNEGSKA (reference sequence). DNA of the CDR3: TGCAGTTCTACTAGTGCCTATGCGACCCAGTACTTC. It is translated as CSSTSAYATQYF.

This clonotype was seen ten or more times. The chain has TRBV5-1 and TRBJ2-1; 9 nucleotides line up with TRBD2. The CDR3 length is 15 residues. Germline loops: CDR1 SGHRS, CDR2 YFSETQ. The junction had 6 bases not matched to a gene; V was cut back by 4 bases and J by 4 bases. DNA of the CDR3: TGCGCCAGCAGCCGGGGACTAGCTCTGTACAATGAGCAGTTCTTC. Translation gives CASSRGLALYNEQFF.

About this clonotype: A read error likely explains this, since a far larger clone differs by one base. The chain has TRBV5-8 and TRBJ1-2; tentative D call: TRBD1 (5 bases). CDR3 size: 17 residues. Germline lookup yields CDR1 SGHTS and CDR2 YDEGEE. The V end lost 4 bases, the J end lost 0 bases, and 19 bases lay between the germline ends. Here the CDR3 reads CASSIARVGGSNYGYTF. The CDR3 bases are TGTGCCAGCAGCATCGCTCGAGTGGGGGGATCTAACTATGGCTACACCTTC.

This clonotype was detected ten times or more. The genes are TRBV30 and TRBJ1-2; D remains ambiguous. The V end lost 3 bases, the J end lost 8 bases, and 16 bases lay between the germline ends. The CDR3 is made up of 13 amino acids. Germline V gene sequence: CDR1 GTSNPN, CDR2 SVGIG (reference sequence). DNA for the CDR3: TGTGCCTGGAGCCCTGGCCCAACTAGAGGCTACACCTTC. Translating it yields CAWSPGPTRGYTF.

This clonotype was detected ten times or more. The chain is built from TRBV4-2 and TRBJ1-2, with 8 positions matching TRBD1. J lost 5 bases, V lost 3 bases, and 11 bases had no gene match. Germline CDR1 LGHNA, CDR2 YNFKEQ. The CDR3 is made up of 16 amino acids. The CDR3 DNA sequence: TGTGCCAGCAGCCACTTTTCAACAGGGGGGTTATATGGCTACACCTTC. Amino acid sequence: CASSHFSTGGLYGYTF.

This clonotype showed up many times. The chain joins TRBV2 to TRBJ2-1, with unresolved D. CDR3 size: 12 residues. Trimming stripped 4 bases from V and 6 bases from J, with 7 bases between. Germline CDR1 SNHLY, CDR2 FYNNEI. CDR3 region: CASSGLLNEQFF. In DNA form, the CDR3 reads TGTGCCAGCAGTGGACTTCTCAATGAGCAGTTCTTC.

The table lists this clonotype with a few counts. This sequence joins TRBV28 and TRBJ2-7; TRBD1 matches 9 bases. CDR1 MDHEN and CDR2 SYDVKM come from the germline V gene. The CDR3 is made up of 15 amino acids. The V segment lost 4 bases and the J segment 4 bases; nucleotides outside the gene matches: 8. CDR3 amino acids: CASSSSNDRGYEQYF. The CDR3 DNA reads TGTGCCAGCAGTTCCTCCAACGACAGGGGGTACGAGCAGTACTTC.

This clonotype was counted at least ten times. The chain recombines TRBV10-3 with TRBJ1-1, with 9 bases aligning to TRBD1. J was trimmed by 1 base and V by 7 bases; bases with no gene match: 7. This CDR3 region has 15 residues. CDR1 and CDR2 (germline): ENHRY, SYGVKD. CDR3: CAITPSGQGNTEAFF. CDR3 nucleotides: TGTGCCATCACCCCCTCGGGACAGGGGAACACTGAAGCTTTCTTT.

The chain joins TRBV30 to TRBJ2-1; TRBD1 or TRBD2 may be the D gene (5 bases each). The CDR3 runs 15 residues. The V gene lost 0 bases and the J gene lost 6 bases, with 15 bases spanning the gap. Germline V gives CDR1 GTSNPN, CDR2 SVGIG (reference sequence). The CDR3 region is CAWSVPGPSINEQFF. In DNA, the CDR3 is TGTGCCTGGAGTGTACCAGGGCCTAGCATCAATGAGCAGTTCTTC.

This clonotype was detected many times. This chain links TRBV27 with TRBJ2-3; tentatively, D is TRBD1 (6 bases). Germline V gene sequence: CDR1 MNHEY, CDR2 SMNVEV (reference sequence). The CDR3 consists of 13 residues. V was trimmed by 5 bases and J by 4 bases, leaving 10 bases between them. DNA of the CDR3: TGTGCCAGCAGTCACAGGGATTCAGATACGCAGTATTTT. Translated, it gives CASSHRDSDTQYF.

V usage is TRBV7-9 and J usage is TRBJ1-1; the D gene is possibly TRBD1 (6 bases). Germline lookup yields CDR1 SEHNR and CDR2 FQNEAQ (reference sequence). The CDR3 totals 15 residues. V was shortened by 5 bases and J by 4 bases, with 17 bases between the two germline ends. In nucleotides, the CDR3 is TGTGCCAGCAGCCCCGGACAGCATTCGGGCACTGAAGCTTTCTTT. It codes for CASSPGQHSGTEAFF.

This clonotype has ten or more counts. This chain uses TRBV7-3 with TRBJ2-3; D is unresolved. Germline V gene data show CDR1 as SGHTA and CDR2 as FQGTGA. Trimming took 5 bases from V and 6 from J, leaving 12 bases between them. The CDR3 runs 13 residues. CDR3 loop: CASSPSTMDTQYF. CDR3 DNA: TGTGCCAGCAGCCCATCAACCATGGATACGCAGTATTTT. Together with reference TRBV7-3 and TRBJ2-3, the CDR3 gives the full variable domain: GAGVSQTPSNKVTEKGKYVELRCDPISGHTALYWYRQSLGQGPEFLIYFQGTGAADDSGLPNDRFFAVRPEGSVSTLKIQRTERGDSAVYLCASSPSTMDTQYFGPGTRLTVL.

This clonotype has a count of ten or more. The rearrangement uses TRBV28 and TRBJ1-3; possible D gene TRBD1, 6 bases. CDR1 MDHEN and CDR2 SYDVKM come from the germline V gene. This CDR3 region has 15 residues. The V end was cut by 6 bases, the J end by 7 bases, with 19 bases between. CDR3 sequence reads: CASSLGYTGGNTIYF. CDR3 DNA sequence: TGTGCCAGCAGCCTCGGATACACTGGGGGCAACACCATATATTTT. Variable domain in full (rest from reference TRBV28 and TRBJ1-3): DVKVTQSSRYLVKRTGEKVFLECVQDMDHENMFWYRQDPGLGLRLIYFSYDVKMKEKGDIPEGYSVSREKKERFSLILESASTNQTSMYLCASSLGYTGGNTIYFGEGSWLTVV.

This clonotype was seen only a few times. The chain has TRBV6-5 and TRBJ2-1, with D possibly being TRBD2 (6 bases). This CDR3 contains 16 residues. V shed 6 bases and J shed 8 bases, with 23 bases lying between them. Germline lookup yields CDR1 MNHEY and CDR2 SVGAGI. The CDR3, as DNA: TGTGCCAGCAGGTTTATCTCGGGAGCCCGGGACGATGAGCAGTTCTTC. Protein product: CASRFISGARDDEQFF.

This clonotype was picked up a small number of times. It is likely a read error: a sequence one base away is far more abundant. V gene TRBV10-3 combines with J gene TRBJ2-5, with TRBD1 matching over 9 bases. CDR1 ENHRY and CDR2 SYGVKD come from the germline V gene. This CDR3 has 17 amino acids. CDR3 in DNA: TGTGCCAGCAGTGAATCCGCTGGGACAGGGATCGACAATGAGCAGTACTTC. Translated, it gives CASSESAGTGIDNEQYF.

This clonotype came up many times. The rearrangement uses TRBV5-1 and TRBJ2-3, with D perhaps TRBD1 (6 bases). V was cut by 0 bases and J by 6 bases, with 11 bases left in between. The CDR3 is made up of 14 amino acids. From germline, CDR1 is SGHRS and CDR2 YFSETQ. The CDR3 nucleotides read TGCGCCAGCAGCTTGGAGGGGGATCTGGATACGCAGTATTTT. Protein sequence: CASSLEGDLDTQYF.

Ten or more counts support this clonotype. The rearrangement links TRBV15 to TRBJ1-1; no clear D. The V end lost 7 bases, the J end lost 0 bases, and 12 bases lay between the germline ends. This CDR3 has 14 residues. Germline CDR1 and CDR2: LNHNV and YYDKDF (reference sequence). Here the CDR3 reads CATNSDGLNTEAFF. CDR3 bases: TGTGCCACCAACTCCGATGGGTTGAACACTGAAGCTTTCTTT.

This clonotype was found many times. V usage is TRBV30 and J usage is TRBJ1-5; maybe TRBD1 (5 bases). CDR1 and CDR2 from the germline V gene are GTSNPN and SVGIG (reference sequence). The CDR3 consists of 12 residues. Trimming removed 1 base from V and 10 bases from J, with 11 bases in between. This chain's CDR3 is CAWSATAHPQHF. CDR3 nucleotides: TGTGCCTGGAGTGCGACAGCCCACCCCCAGCATTTT.

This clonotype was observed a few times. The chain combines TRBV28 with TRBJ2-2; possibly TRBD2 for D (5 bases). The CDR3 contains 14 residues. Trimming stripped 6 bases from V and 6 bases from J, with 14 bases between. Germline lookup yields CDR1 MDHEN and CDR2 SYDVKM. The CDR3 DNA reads TGTGCCAGCAGCTCACGCCGGGATCCCGGGGAGCTGTTTTTT. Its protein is CASSSRRDPGELFF.

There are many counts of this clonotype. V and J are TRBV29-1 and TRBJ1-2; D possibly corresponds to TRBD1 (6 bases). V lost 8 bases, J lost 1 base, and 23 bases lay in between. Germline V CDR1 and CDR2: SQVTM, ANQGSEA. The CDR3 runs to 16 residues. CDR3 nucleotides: TGCAGCCTATCTAAACCTCTGGACAGCTATAACTATGGCTACACCTTC. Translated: CSLSKPLDSYNYGYTF.